This T cell receptor beta chain was sequenced in a study of regulatory T cells in long-lasting Graves disease. Library construction for TCR beta used iRepertoire HTBI primers and Arm-PCR of CDR3 regions. TCRdb independently ran MiXCR on the multiplex PCR reads; one entry per CDR3 protein. The sample contains approximately 440,000 distinct CDR3 sequences, roughly 16% of which appear only once. The germline V gene has CDR1 DFQATT and CDR2 SNEGSKA (reference sequence). CDR3 size: 11 residues. Time point noted: newly diagnosed GD, antithyroid drugs for less than 3 months. From PBMCs, RNA was extracted and then used to make the TCR library. Investigators report Graves' disease was diagnosed under American Thyroid Association guidelines. The authors drew patients from an endocrinology department in Xi'an, China. Concerning this clonotype: Antigen specificity is unknown.

General observations from the study: Because few samples were included, accuracy may have been lower.

In addition, the sample was reused for a study of T cells in Graves' hyperthyroidism and ophthalmopathy. From that paper: Graves' hyperthyroidism without ophthalmopathy progression within 18 months was termed stable.

This TCR was sampled from a man between 40 and 49 years old with Graves disease. The gene calls are TRBV20-1 and TRBJ2-1; D remains ambiguous. Sequencing used peripheral blood mononuclear cells (PBMCs), obtained at new diagnosis, from a patient treated with antithyroid drugs. In nucleotides, the CDR3 is TGCAGCGTGGGCACCCTCGGGGAGCAGTTCTTC. Amino acid sequence: CSVGTLGEQFF.